These 29 T cell receptor beta chains were sequenced from one sample in a study of blood T cell repertoires in COVID-19. Here immunoSEQ multiplex PCR was the method, and the copy in TCRdb shows in-frame clones only, minus some. The sample has tens of thousands of clones; around 70% are singletons. Sequencing used peripheral blood. The receptors originated from a woman aged 65 to 85 with COVID-19, enrolled during active disease.

This clone was picked up a small number of times. This CDR3 is CASRPSRMVSNQPQHF. CDR3 nucleotides: TGTGCCAGCAGGCCTTCGAGGATGGTCAGCAATCAGCCCCAGCATTTT. The chain joins TRBV6-2 or TRBV6-3 to TRBJ1-5; D is unclear. Trimming stripped 6 bases from V and 1 base from J, with 16 bases between. CDR1 is MNHEY, CDR2 SVGEGT, per germline. This CDR3 has 16 amino acids.

This clone was seen at least ten times. The chain has TRBV5-1 and TRBJ2-1, with 9 bases matching TRBD2. The CDR3 is made up of 14 amino acids. With 4 bases clipped from V and 4 bases from J, the junction kept 3 bases outside the gene matches. Germline V gene lookup returns CDR1 SGHRS and CDR2 YFSETQ. CDR3 nucleotides: TGCGCCAGCAGCCCTAGCGGGGTATACAATGAGCAGTTCTTC. Encoded protein: CASSPSGVYNEQFF.

V is TRBV7-2 and J is TRBJ2-3; no definite D call. The CDR3 has 18 amino acids. V lost 4 bases to trimming and J lost 0 bases, with 20 bases between them. The germline V gene has CDR1 SGHTA and CDR2 FQGNSA. The CDR3 reads CASSSTRKPDSSTDTQYF. DNA for the CDR3: TGTGCCAGCAGCTCTACTCGAAAGCCCGATTCGAGCACAGATACGCAGTATTTT. The full variable domain, with the rest looked up from reference TRBV7-2 and TRBJ2-3, is GAGVSQSPSNKVTEKGKDVELRCDPISGHTALYWYRQSLGQGLEFLIYFQGNSAPDKSGLPSDRFSAERTGGSVSTLTIQRTQQEDSAVYLCASSSTRKPDSSTDTQYFGPGTRLTVL.

The CDR3 nucleotides read TGCAGCGTTGAGGGGGACACTACCTACGGCTACACCTTC. Its translation is CSVEGDTTYGYTF. The V call is TRBV29-1, the J call TRBJ1-2; possible D gene TRBD1, 6 bases. Trimming removed 3 bases at V and 8 bases at J, with 16 bases between. Germline V gene data show CDR1 as SQVTM and CDR2 as ANQGSEA. CDR3 length: 13 amino acids.

CDR3 DNA sequence: TGTGCCAGCAGCAAAGCGTATTCGACTTCCTACGAGCAGTACGTC. Translating gives CASSKAYSTSYEQYV. The chain links TRBV21-1 to TRBJ2-7; TRBD2, the table's D call, was not compared with the DNA. TRBV21-1 is reported as a pseudogene. The length of the CDR3 is 15 residues.

The chain recombines TRBV2 with TRBJ2-7; D gene uncertain. In germline, CDR1 is SNHLY, CDR2 FYNNEI. Between the trimmed V and J ends, which lost 5 bases and 4 bases, there was a span of 6 bases. The CDR3 extends over 11 amino acids. This CDR3 reads CASSRVYEQYV. The CDR3 nucleotides are TGTGCCAGCAGTCGGGTGTACGAGCAGTACGTC.

This rearrangement joins TRBV18 to TRBJ2-7, with D possibly TRBD1 on 6 matching bases. The CDR3 is made up of 14 amino acids. The V end lost 2 bases, the J end lost 0 bases, and 8 bases lay between the germline ends. Germline V lookup: CDR1 KGHSH, CDR2 LQKENI. CDR3 amino acids: CASSPGGNSYEQYV. The CDR3 nucleotides read TGTGCCAGCTCACCAGGGGGCAACTCCTACGAGCAGTACGTC.

CDR3 nucleotides: TGCGCCAGCAGCTCCGAAGCGGGAGGGGCCTACAATGAGCAGTTCTTC. Its translation is CASSSEAGGAYNEQFF. The rearrangement joins TRBV5-1 to TRBJ2-1; 10 bases are a match to TRBD2. This CDR3 has 16 residues. V shed 3 bases, J shed 2 bases, and the junction held 5 bases outside the gene matches. Germline-derived CDR1 and CDR2 are SGHRS and YFSETQ.

This chain links TRBV3-1 (or the pseudogene TRBV3-2) with TRBJ2-6, with D possibly TRBD2 on 5 matching bases. Deletions cut 4 bases from V and 2 bases from J, with 12 bases between. The CDR3 is 16 amino acids. Germline loops: CDR1 LGHDT, CDR2 YNNKEL (reference sequence). This CDR3 is CASSRELRAGANVLTF. The CDR3 DNA sequence: TGTGCCAGCAGCCGAGAGCTGAGGGCTGGGGCCAACGTCCTGACTTTC.

In its sample, this clone was seen once. The CDR3 DNA sequence: TGCGCCAGCAGCCAAGATCCCCCCGGGACAGGGGGCGGAAAACTGTTTTTT. It specifies CASSQDPPGTGGGKLFF. This chain uses TRBV4-3 with TRBJ1-4; 12 bases line up with TRBD1. Trimming cost V 0 bases and J 10 bases; bases outside gene matches: 9. CDR1 LGHNA and CDR2 YSLEER come from the germline V gene. There are 17 residues in the CDR3.

The chain is built from TRBV5-6 and TRBJ2-1, with a tentative D call TRBD2 (7 bases). The CDR3 runs to 15 residues. Trimming took off 4 bases at V and 7 bases at J, with 18 bases between the two ends. Germline values: CDR1 SGHDT, CDR2 YYEEEE. CDR3 protein: CASSPEGGARNEQFF. In nucleotides, the CDR3 is TGTGCCAGCAGCCCCGAGGGGGGGGCCAGGAATGAGCAGTTCTTC.

In DNA, the CDR3 is TGTGCCAGCAGCCAAGTCCAAGGACAGGGGACGAATGAGCAGTTCTTC. The encoded protein is CASSQVQGQGTNEQFF. V and J are TRBV4-2 and TRBJ2-1; 9 bases are a match to TRBD1. The V gene's germline CDR1 is LGHNA and CDR2 YNFKEQ. The CDR3 contains 16 residues. Trimming cost V 1 base and J 7 bases; bases outside gene matches: 8.

This clone was picked up one time. The chain carries TRBV5-1 and TRBJ2-1; D may be TRBD1 (6 bases). The CDR3 contains 15 residues. Trimming removed 2 bases at V and 0 bases at J, with 9 bases between. Germline lookup yields CDR1 SGHRS and CDR2 YFSETQ. For the CDR3, the DNA is TGCGCCAGCAGCTTCCGGGACATCTCCTACAATGAGCAGTTCTTC. It translates to CASSFRDISYNEQFF.

This clone came up once. The V gene is TRBV5-6, the J gene TRBJ2-3; weak D call: TRBD2 (5 bases). Germline V CDR1 and CDR2: SGHDT, YYEEEE. CDR3 length equals 15 residues. V dropped 1 base and J dropped 3 bases, with 12 bases sitting between them. The CDR3 protein is CASSLRVVATDTQYF. As DNA, the CDR3 is TGTGCCAGCAGCTTGAGAGTCGTAGCGACAGATACGCAGTATTTT. The full variable domain, rest sourced from reference TRBV5-6 and TRBJ2-3, is DAGVTQSPTHLIKTRGQQVTLRCSPKSGHDTVSWYQQALGQGPQFIFQYYEEEERQRGNFPDRFSGHQFPNYSSELNVNALLLGDSALYLCASSLRVVATDTQYFGPGTRLTVL.

The chain uses TRBV2 and TRBJ2-5; the match to TRBD2 covers 10 bases. The V gene end was trimmed by 6 bases and the J gene end by 5 bases; junction bases not matched to a gene: 9. The germline CDR1 and CDR2 sequences are SNHLY and FYNNEI. CDR3 length: 15 residues. The CDR3, as DNA: TGTGCCAGCAGGGATAGCGGGGGGCCCCAGGAGACCCAGTACTTC. This codes for CASRDSGGPQETQYF.

In DNA, the CDR3 is TGTGCCAGCTGGCCTGAAGCTTTCTTT. The encoded protein is CASWPEAFF. This chain joins TRBV7-9 and TRBJ1-1; D is ambiguous. The CDR3 length is 9 residues. Germline values: CDR1 SEHNR, CDR2 FQNEAQ (reference sequence). Deletions cut 8 bases from V and 6 bases from J, with 4 bases between.

V is TRBV5-1 and J is TRBJ2-5, with 9 bases lining up with TRBD2. Germline assignment: CDR1 SGHRS and CDR2 YFSETQ. With 0 bases clipped from V and 13 bases from J, the junction kept 10 bases outside the gene matches. The CDR3 is 14 residues long. The CDR3 DNA follows: TGCGCCAGCAGCTTGGAGGCTAGCGGGGCCTCGAGGTACTTC. It encodes CASSLEASGASRYF.

DNA of the CDR3: TGTGCCAGCTCGGGCGGGAGGGCCCGTGAGACCCAGTACTTC. It specifies CASSGGRARETQYF. The rearrangement uses TRBV2 and TRBJ2-5, with TRBD2 matching 9 bases. In germline, CDR1 is SNHLY, CDR2 FYNNEI. This CDR3 is built from 14 residues. With V trimmed by 8 bases and J by 5 bases, 9 bases remained unmatched.

V and J are TRBV7-2 and TRBJ2-7; TRBD1 might be the D (6 bases). This CDR3 spans 11 amino acids. Germline V gene lookup returns CDR1 SGHTA and CDR2 FQGNSA. V dropped 7 bases and J dropped 5 bases, with 9 bases sitting between them. The CDR3 nucleotides are TGTGCCAGCACCCCAGGGGACGAGCAGTACTTC. The encoded protein is CASTPGDEQYF.

This chain uses TRBV9 with TRBJ2-3, with a possible D match to TRBD2 (7 bases). The CDR3 covers 15 residues. V was trimmed by 0 bases and J by 5 bases, leaving 13 bases between them. In germline, CDR1 is SGDLS, CDR2 YYNGEE. The CDR3 bases are TGTGCCAGCAGCGTAGAAGGGGGACTACTAGATACGCAGTATTTT. This gives the protein CASSVEGGLLDTQYF.

This clone appeared a few times. The CDR3 sequence is CASSEDGRDDDAFF. The CDR3 DNA reads TGTGCCAGCAGTGAAGACGGCAGGGATGATGACGCTTTCTTT. The chain uses TRBV6-1 and TRBJ1-1; tentatively, D is TRBD1 (5 bases). The CDR3 sequence is 14 residues long. The germline CDR1 and CDR2 sequences are MNHNS and SASEGT. Trimming stripped 1 base from V and 11 bases from J, with 17 bases between.

In this sample, this clone turned up once. The CDR3 DNA follows: TGTGCCAGTAACCTTAGGGGCAGGGGAACTGAAGCTTTCTTT. Translating gives CASNLRGRGTEAFF. The genes are TRBV19 and TRBJ1-1; tentatively, D is TRBD1 (6 bases). V was shortened by 7 bases and J by 5 bases, with 17 bases between the two germline ends. Germline assignment: CDR1 LNHDA and CDR2 SQIVND (reference sequence). This CDR3 spans 14 amino acids.

The chain is built from TRBV12-3 or TRBV12-4 and TRBJ2-1, with 12 bases identical to TRBD2. The CDR3 loop spans 13 amino acids. With V trimmed by 7 bases and J by 6 bases, 1 base remained unmatched. CDR3 sequence (DNA): TGTGCCAGCAAGACTAGCGGGAGCAATGAGCAGTTCTTC. Translated, it gives CASKTSGSNEQFF.

The rearrangement joins TRBV6-5 to TRBJ2-7; D is possibly TRBD2 (5 bases). V lost 7 bases and J lost 2, with 6 bases in between. Looked up from germline, CDR1 is MNHEY and CDR2 is SVGAGI. There are 11 residues in the CDR3. CDR3 residues: CASTGAYEQYF. The CDR3 DNA sequence: TGTGCCAGCACCGGGGCCTACGAGCAGTACTTC.

J is TRBJ1-2 and V is TRBV3-1 (or the pseudogene TRBV3-2); 10 bases map to TRBD1. The CDR3 sequence is 15 residues long. Germline CDR1 is LGHDT and CDR2 is YNNKEL (reference sequence). Trimming took 4 bases from V and 2 from J; bases not matched to a gene: 4. This chain's CDR3 is CASSPRTGGNYGYTF. The CDR3 DNA sequence: TGTGCCAGCAGCCCTCGGACAGGGGGGAACTATGGCTACACCTTC.

The chain couples TRBV11-3 to TRBJ2-1, with 9 bases matching TRBD1. The CDR3 extends over 15 amino acids. Unmatched junction bases numbered 13, after V lost 5 bases and J lost 11 bases. Per germline, CDR1 SGHNT and CDR2 YENEEA. Here the CDR3 reads CASSPRTGAYSKQFF. Here the CDR3 DNA reads TGTGCCAGCAGCCCCCGGACAGGGGCCTACTCGAAGCAGTTCTTC.

This chain links TRBV4-3 with TRBJ2-1, with 7 bases that match TRBD1. There are 14 residues in the CDR3. Germline CDR1 is LGHNA and CDR2 is YSLEER. The V and J ends lost 4 bases and 5 bases, in that order; junction bases with no gene match: 5. The CDR3 DNA follows: TGCGCCAGCAGCCTAGGGGGCCGGAACAATGAGCAGTTCTTC. This encodes CASSLGGRNNEQFF.

This chain connects TRBV2 to TRBJ2-1, with TRBD2 identical over 10 bases. The CDR3 covers 14 residues. V lost 8 bases to trimming and J lost 7 bases; unmatched junction nucleotides: 8. CDR1 is SNHLY and CDR2 is FYNNEI in the germline V gene. The CDR3 DNA sequence: TGTGCCAGCGAAAGAGCGGGAGGGGGTAATGAGCAGTTCTTC. As protein: CASERAGGGNEQFF.

The CDR3 loop is CASSAGIGTPSHHEQYF. CDR3 coding DNA: TGTGCCAGCAGCGCAGGAATTGGGACTCCCAGTCACCACGAGCAGTACTTC. The chain links TRBV9 to TRBJ2-7; possible D gene TRBD2, 6 bases. Trimming took off 3 bases at V and 5 bases at J, with 24 bases between the two ends. The CDR3 has 17 residues. Per germline, CDR1 SGDLS and CDR2 YYNGEE.